This T cell receptor beta chain was recovered during a study of cytomegalovirus exposure and HLA in healthy donors. Study as a whole: Previous work identified roughly 120 million unique TCR beta sequences from about 179 million T cells.

Germline V CDR1 and CDR2: MNHNS, SASEGT. This CDR3 is 13 amino acids long. V shed 5 bases and J 4 bases; nucleotides not matched to a gene: 2. The study ran its PCR with 60 Vbeta and 13 Jbeta primers. Generated by immunoSEQ multiplex PCR, the TCRdb table keeps only in-frame clones and is missing some. The sample has over 130,000 clones, around 59% seen once. Though nominally healthy at sampling, donors likely had unrecorded immune exposures. Notes on the study in general: Trimming of TCR beta V- and J-genes showed a link, identified in a later analysis, to a missense DCLRE1C variant. The study listed some 160 cytomegalovirus-associated TCR beta chains.

Points on this clone: The antigen is undetermined.

Material: PBMCs. This TCR derives from a male donor in good health and CMV-seronegative. This chain links TRBV6-1 with TRBJ1-5, with 7 positions matching TRBD1. CDR3 sequence: CASSWTGNQPQHF. The CDR3 nucleotides read TGTGCCAGCAGTTGGACAGGAAATCAGCCCCAGCATTTT.